The TCR beta chain under discussion was sequenced for a study of blood T cell repertoires in COVID-19. On the study more broadly: Both acute and convalescent COVID-19 samples were obtained from the United States, Italy and Spain. PBMCs, B-cell-depleted T cells, or T cells provided the cDNA or gDNA that made up the material.

The authors' processing: Reference gene primer amplification gave nucleated cell count estimates. Using immunoSEQ multiplex PCR, the repertoire was profiled, and TCRdb retains in-frame clones only, with some absent. V, J and clone size were drawn from that table, and D and trimming were deduced from the DNA. Of roughly 250,000 clones listed, about 80% are singletons. V lost 0 bases to trimming and J lost 7 bases, with 10 bases between them. The CDR3 covers 14 residues. Germline values: CDR1 SGHTA, CDR2 FQGNSA. V gene TRBV7-2 combines with J gene TRBJ2-1, with a possible D match to TRBD1 (6 bases). Sequenced sample: peripheral blood. This sequence originates from a human donor in a cohort sampled during active COVID-19. DNA for the CDR3: TGTGCCAGCAGCTTAGCGGGGGCCTTTAATGAGCAGTTCTTC. Translating it yields CASSLAGAFNEQFF.